The 10 T cell receptor beta chains below come from one sample, sequenced in a study of blood T cell repertoires in COVID-19. Sequenced by immunoSEQ multiplex PCR; TCRdb stores in-frame clones only, minus some. The sample shows some 250,000 clones, about 80% of them seen only once. The source material was PBMCs or T cells enriched from blood (not recorded which). These receptors were taken from a man between 40 and 49 years old who had recovered from COVID-19.

V usage is TRBV2 and J usage is TRBJ1-2; the D gene is possibly TRBD1 (6 bases). The CDR3 has 13 residues. The germline V gene encodes CDR1 SNHLY and CDR2 FYNNEI. The germline V and J ends were trimmed by 6 bases and 0 bases, with 8 bases remaining between them. This CDR3 reads CASRDRANYGYTF. CDR3 DNA: TGTGCCAGCAGGGACAGAGCTAACTATGGCTACACCTTC.

The chain combines TRBV18 with TRBJ2-3; the match to TRBD2 covers 8 bases. V trimming: 3 bases; J trimming: 3 bases; junction bases outside the gene matches: 11. CDR3 length: 17 residues. Per germline, CDR1 KGHSH and CDR2 LQKENI. The CDR3 region is CASSPFDSGGVTDTQYF. The CDR3 DNA follows: TGTGCCAGCTCACCGTTCGACTCGGGAGGGGTAACAGATACGCAGTATTTT.

The chain uses TRBV5-4 and TRBJ2-2, with TRBD2 as a possible D gene (6 bases). With 10 bases removed from V and 1 base from J, the gap between germline ends came to 17 bases. The CDR3 consists of 15 residues. CDR1 is SGHNT and CDR2 is YYREEE in the germline V gene (reference sequence). The CDR3 DNA sequence: TGTGCCGGAGGACTTTACGGGGGGAACACCGGGGAGCTGTTTTTT. It yields the protein CAGGLYGGNTGELFF.

The rearrangement joins TRBV2 to TRBJ2-1; 9 bases line up with TRBD1. After removal of 6 bases from V and 7 bases from J, the junction contained 7 bases not matched to a gene. CDR1 is SNHLY and CDR2 is FYNNEI in the germline V gene. CDR3 length: 14 amino acids. The chain's CDR3 is CASSRDRVPNEQFF. The CDR3 nucleotides read TGTGCCAGCAGCCGGGACAGGGTCCCTAATGAGCAGTTCTTC.

The chain links TRBV7-3 to TRBJ2-2, with a tentative D call TRBD1 (6 bases). The CDR3 loop spans 12 amino acids. Germline lookup yields CDR1 SGHTA and CDR2 FQGTGA. Trimming shortened V by 5 bases and J by 7 bases, and 8 bases separated the two germline ends. CDR3 in amino acids: CASSRGGGELFF. CDR3 DNA sequence: TGTGCCAGCAGCCGAGGGGGCGGGGAGCTGTTTTTT.

This clone was found once. The chain carries TRBV18 and TRBJ1-2, with D perhaps TRBD1 (5 bases). V lost 3 bases to trimming and J lost 0 bases, with 11 bases between them. Germline values: CDR1 KGHSH, CDR2 LQKENI. CDR3 length: 15 residues. CDR3 nucleotide sequence: TGTGCCAGCTCACCCGTCAGGGATACTAACTATGGCTACACCTTC. Protein: CASSPVRDTNYGYTF.

This clone was detected only once. This chain connects TRBV7-9 to TRBJ2-3; 9 bases are a match to TRBD1. The CDR3 contains 15 residues. CDR1 SEHNR and CDR2 FQNEAQ come from the germline V gene (reference sequence). J was trimmed by 2 bases and V by 3 bases; bases with no gene match: 3. As DNA, the CDR3 is TGTGCCAGCAGCTTCTGGGACAGGGCCACAGATACGCAGTATTTT. It yields the protein CASSFWDRATDTQYF.

The chain couples TRBV4-2 to TRBJ2-7; D is unresolved. Germline CDR1 LGHNA, CDR2 YNFKEQ. Deletions cut 1 base from V and 3 bases from J, with 4 bases between. The CDR3 spans 12 residues. The CDR3, as DNA: TGTGCCAGCAGCCAAGGAGGCTACGAGCAGTACTTC. This codes for CASSQGGYEQYF.

This sequence joins TRBV7-2 and TRBJ2-7; 10 bases match TRBD1. This CDR3 contains 16 residues. The V segment lost 5 bases and the J segment 1 base; nucleotides outside the gene matches: 8. From germline, CDR1 is SGHTA and CDR2 FQGNSA. The chain's CDR3 is CASSPNRQGASYEQYF. The DNA for the CDR3 is TGTGCCAGCAGCCCGAATAGACAGGGGGCATCCTACGAGCAGTACTTC.

The CDR3 DNA reads as TGTGCCAGCAGTGATGGGGCGGGAGGGCCGTCCTACAATGAGCAGTTCTTC. Its protein product is CASSDGAGGPSYNEQFF. The chain recombines TRBV2 with TRBJ2-1; 9 nucleotides line up with TRBD2. The trim removed 3 bases at V and 1 base at J, leaving 7 bases unmatched. The V gene's germline CDR1 is SNHLY and CDR2 FYNNEI. This CDR3 has 17 amino acids.